The rows below give T cell receptor beta chains drawn from one sample of a study of neurological immune-mediated disorders. MiXCR, run by TCRdb on the 5' RACE reads, gives a single entry per CDR3 protein. The data contain approximately 23,000 distinct CDR3 sequences, around 9.3% of them singletons. Material for sequencing was PBMCs. These receptors originate from a woman in her sixties or seventies with HTLV-1-associated myelopathy (HAM/TSP). CDR3s include the opening cysteine and the closing phenylalanine or tryptophan. The D gene is left open where the match is weak. Clone size, where shown, is once, few, many, or a class for clones that have expanded.

D gene,J gene,clone size,V gene,CDR3 protein,CDR3 DNA
-,TRBJ2-1,few,TRBV20-1,CSAILDMNNEQFF,TGCAGTGCTATCCTAGATATGAACAATGAGCAGTTCTTC
TRBD1,TRBJ1-1,many,TRBV20-1,CSARPTGVTEAFF,TGCAGTGCTAGACCGACAGGGGTCACTGAAGCTTTCTTT
-,TRBJ1-6,many,TRBV20-1,CSARDSGAGNSPLHF,TGCAGTGCTAGAGATTCAGGGGCTGGTAATTCACCCCTCCACTTT
TRBD2,TRBJ2-7,many,TRBV11-2,CASSLFPSGGYEQYF,TGTGCCAGCAGCTTATTTCCTAGCGGGGGCTACGAGCAGTACTTC
TRBD1,TRBJ1-4,many,TRBV20-1,CSARTLTGREKLFF,TGCAGTGCTCGAACTTTGACAGGGCGAGAAAAACTGTTTTTT
TRBD2,TRBJ2-7,many,TRBV20-1,CSARSGTSGLYEQYF,TGCAGTGCTAGATCTGGGACTAGCGGCTTATACGAGCAGTACTTC
-,TRBJ1-2,many,TRBV10-3,CAISDDSPYGYTF,TGTGCCATCAGTGATGACAGCCCTTATGGCTACACCTTC
-,TRBJ1-2,many,TRBV29-1,CSVEAEAAGSLYNYGYTF,TGCAGCGTTGAAGCCGAGGCCGCGGGGTCGCTTTATAACTATGGCTACACCTTC
-,TRBJ2-3,many,TRBV20-1,CSARRQGPDTQYF,TGCAGTGCTAGGAGGCAGGGGCCAGATACGCAGTATTTT
TRBD1,TRBJ1-2,many,TRBV20-1,CSARDPRTGDYGYTF,TGCAGTGCTAGAGATCCCCGGACAGGGGACTATGGCTACACCTTC
TRBD1,TRBJ1-5,many,TRBV20-1,CSARDPGQKLNQPQHF,TGCAGTGCTAGAGATCCGGGACAGAAGCTTAATCAGCCCCAGCATTTT
-,TRBJ1-1,many,TRBV5-1,CASSLDPGVTEAFF,TGCGCCAGCAGCTTGGATCCGGGGGTTACTGAAGCTTTCTTT
-,TRBJ2-2,-,TRBV27,CASMVGLNTGELFF,TGTGCCAGCATGGTGGGGCTGAACACCGGGGAGCTGTTTTTT
TRBD1,TRBJ1-2,many,TRBV12-3/TRBV12-4,CASSFRDSYYGYTF,TGTGCCAGCAGTTTCCGGGACAGTTACTATGGCTACACCTTC
TRBD2,TRBJ2-1,-,TRBV5-6,CASSLALMGRGRPYNEQFF,TGTGCCAGCAGCTTGGCCCTTATGGGGCGGGGGAGACCATACAATGAGCAGTTCTTC
-,TRBJ1-6,many,TRBV6-6,CASSYDRRSSYNSPLHF,TGTGCCAGCAGTTACGACCGGAGGAGCTCCTATAATTCACCCCTCCACTTT
TRBD2,TRBJ2-3,few,TRBV18,CASSLGLADDSQYF,TGTGCCAGCTCACTAGGACTAGCGGATGACTCGCAGTATTTT
TRBD1,TRBJ1-1,many,TRBV7-8,CASSPQTGTGGVWTEAFF,TGTGCCAGCAGCCCTCAAACAGGGACAGGGGGCGTGTGGACTGAAGCTTTCTTT
TRBD2,TRBJ2-2,many,TRBV5-1,CASSHTGTSGVTGELFF,TGCGCCAGCAGCCACACCGGGACTAGCGGGGTCACCGGGGAGCTGTTTTTT
-,TRBJ2-7,many,TRBV18,CASSPRVAGDTYEQYF,TGTGCCAGCTCACCAAGGGTGGCAGGCGATACCTACGAGCAGTACTTC
TRBD2,TRBJ2-2,many,TRBV6-6,CASSPRWGGSNTGELFF,TGTGCCAGCAGTCCTAGGTGGGGGGGAAGTAACACCGGGGAGCTGTTTTTT
TRBD1,TRBJ2-1,many,TRBV27,CASSLDRALYNEQFF,TGTGCCAGCAGTTTGGACAGGGCCTTATACAATGAGCAGTTCTTC
TRBD2,TRBJ2-1,-,TRBV20-1,CSAGLGGALNEQFF,TGCAGTGCTGGCCTCGGGGGGGCCCTCAATGAGCAGTTCTTC
-,TRBJ2-3,many,TRBV20-1,CSARDPRRPIGDTQYF,TGCAGTGCTAGAGACCCCAGGCGACCAATCGGGGATACGCAGTATTTT
-,TRBJ1-1,many,TRBV5-5,CASSNQGGLNTEAFF,TGTGCCAGCAGCAACCAGGGAGGCCTGAACACTGAAGCTTTCTTT
-,TRBJ2-7,many,TRBV7-2,CASSLSLTSPYEQYF,TGTGCCAGCAGCTTAAGCCTGACGAGTCCCTACGAGCAGTACTTC
TRBD1,TRBJ2-1,many,TRBV5-1,CASSLGSGTGYNEQFF,TGCGCCAGCAGCTTGGGGTCTGGGACAGGGTACAATGAGCAGTTCTTC
TRBD1,TRBJ1-4,many,TRBV5-1,CASSDGQGAHSTEKLFF,TGCGCCAGCAGCGACGGACAGGGGGCCCACTCGACGGAAAAACTGTTTTTT
TRBD2,TRBJ2-5,many,TRBV7-2,CASSLGGLAGQETQYF,TGTGCCAGCAGCTTAGGGGGACTAGCGGGGCAAGAGACCCAGTACTTC
-,TRBJ1-1,many,TRBV30,CAWSQGDPNTEAFF,TGTGCCTGGAGTCAGGGAGACCCGAACACTGAAGCTTTCTTT
-,TRBJ1-5,many,TRBV6-5,CASSSPNQPQHF,TGTGCCAGCAGTTCGCCTAATCAGCCCCAGCATTTT
TRBD2,TRBJ2-3,many,TRBV20-1,CSAKVGGRGGPDTQYF,TGCAGTGCTAAGGTCGGGGGCCGGGGGGGACCGGATACGCAGTATTTT
-,TRBJ2-7,many,TRBV20-1,CSARLSTEQYF,TGCAGTGCTAGGTTGAGCACGGAGCAGTACTTC
TRBD1,TRBJ2-1,many,TRBV12-5,CASGLALGQGYNEQFF,TGTGCTAGTGGTTTGGCATTGGGACAGGGCTACAATGAGCAGTTCTTC
-,TRBJ2-7,many,TRBV4-1,CASSLLGIAEQYF,TGCGCCAGCAGCCTATTGGGGATCGCCGAGCAGTACTTC
TRBD1,TRBJ1-2,many,TRBV5-6,CASSLAGQGSSGYTF,TGTGCCAGCAGCTTGGCCGGACAGGGAAGTTCTGGCTACACCTTC
TRBD1,TRBJ1-5,many,TRBV27,CASSWTGQGLGGPQHF,TGTGCCAGCAGTTGGACCGGACAGGGCCTGGGGGGGCCCCAGCATTTT
-,TRBJ1-5,few,TRBV30,CAWSVPGASVSNQPQHF,TGTGCCTGGAGTGTACCCGGAGCGTCCGTTAGCAATCAGCCCCAGCATTTT
-,TRBJ1-2,many,TRBV6-5,CASSPRPLQGSLGYTF,TGTGCCAGCAGCCCGAGGCCCCTCCAGGGTAGTTTGGGCTACACCTTC
TRBD1,TRBJ1-1,medium-sized,TRBV20-1,CSARPPGGFTEAFF,TGCAGTGCCCGGCCGCCAGGGGGGTTCACTGAAGCTTTCTTT
-,TRBJ2-7,many,TRBV21-1,CASSKAPGPYEQYF,TGTGCCAGCAGCAAAGCGCCAGGGCCCTACGAGCAGTACTTC
-,TRBJ1-1,many,TRBV6-5,CASSYSSGANTEAFF,TGTGCCAGCAGTTACTCGAGCGGGGCGAACACTGAAGCTTTCTTT
TRBD1,TRBJ1-5,many,TRBV29-1,CSVGRDRDQPQHF,TGCAGCGTCGGCCGGGACAGGGATCAGCCCCAGCATTTT
TRBD2,TRBJ2-3,many,TRBV5-5,CASSLVLLAGGADTQYF,TGTGCCAGCAGCTTGGTCTTACTAGCGGGTGGGGCAGATACGCAGTATTTT
-,TRBJ1-6,many,TRBV6-6,CASTPIRSYNSPLHF,TGTGCCAGCACCCCCATAAGGTCCTATAATTCACCCCTCCACTTT
TRBD1,TRBJ2-1,many,TRBV2,CASRPPGTGLGTYNEQFF,TGTGCCAGCCGGCCGCCTGGGACAGGGCTAGGAACCTACAATGAGCAGTTCTTC
-,TRBJ1-1,many,TRBV3-1,CASSQDIGVRMNTEAFF,TGTGCCAGCAGCCAAGATATCGGGGTTCGCATGAACACTGAAGCTTTCTTT
-,TRBJ2-7,many,TRBV6-2/TRBV6-3,CASSYETYYEQYF,TGTGCCAGCAGTTACGAGACATACTACGAGCAGTACTTC
-,TRBJ2-7,medium-sized,TRBV20-1,CSATRDTTYEQYF,TGCAGTGCTACAAGGGACACCACCTACGAGCAGTACTTC
TRBD2,TRBJ2-5,many,TRBV30,CAWAGEAEETQYF,TGTGCCTGGGCGGGGGAGGCCGAAGAGACCCAGTACTTC
-,TRBJ1-2,many,TRBV6-1,CASSERGEGGRRNYGYTF,TGTGCCAGCAGTGAAAGAGGGGAGGGGGGTCGGCGTAACTATGGCTACACCTTC
TRBD1,TRBJ2-2,many,TRBV15,CATSGQEELFF,TGTGCCACCAGCGGACAGGAAGAGCTGTTTTTT
TRBD1,TRBJ1-2,many,TRBV12-3/TRBV12-4,CASRPGQGWSGYTF,TGTGCCAGCAGGCCGGGACAGGGGTGGAGTGGCTACACCTTC
TRBD1,TRBJ2-2,many,TRBV5-1,CASSFEIGTGFKELFF,TGCGCCAGCAGCTTCGAAATCGGGACAGGGTTTAAGGAGCTGTTTTTT
TRBD2,TRBJ2-1,many,TRBV3-1,CASSQRLAGAYNEQFF,TGTGCCAGCAGCCAGAGACTAGCGGGGGCCTACAATGAGCAGTTCTTC